The text below deals with one T cell receptor beta chain. What it binds is not known. This sample stems from a study of shared clonotypes between healthy human individuals. Study results and limitations: An effect of sequencing depth on clonotype sharing among donors was expected.

The ends were cut back, 1 base at V and 14 bases at J, with 9 bases in the middle. The CDR3 sequence is 11 residues long. CDR1 and CDR2 from the germline V gene are MNHGY and SAAAGT. The authors ran the assay at deep level. Assay: immunoSEQ multiplex PCR; the TCRdb copy retains only in-frame clones and omits some. Of approximately 640,000 clones in the sample, around 72% were seen once. The chain employs TRBV6-8 and TRBJ2-1; D is uncertain. The sample consisted of memory CD4+ T cells sorted from blood. Subset: CD45RA-negative fraction. This sequence was found in a woman in her thirties in good health. The CDR3, as DNA: TGTGCCAGCAGTTACTTGTACATCAAGTTCTTC. Protein: CASSYLYIKFF.